A selection of T cell receptor beta chains follows, all from one sample in a study of vaccination and CD4 T cells after COVID-19. Via MiXCR, TCRdb re-called the PCR reads, giving one row per CDR3 protein. The table shows about 21,000 distinct CDR3 sequences, with around 45% occurring only once. Antigen specificity for these receptors is unknown. Source: CD4+ T cells from blood, cultured in vitro, taken before SARS-CoV-2 vaccination. The receptors here all came from a human donor who had recovered from COVID-19. Each CDR3 is given with its conserved first and last residue. A D gene is named only where the DNA matches it firmly. Size is stated for part of the rows, as once, few or many counts, or as a class when the clone is expanded.

v_gene	abundance	d_gene	j_gene	CDR3aa	CDR3nt
TRBV11-2	few	TRBD1	TRBJ1-2	CASSLTGDYGYTF	TGTGCCAGCAGCTTGACAGGGGATTACGGCTACACCTTC
TRBV6-2/TRBV6-3	-	-	TRBJ2-3	CATSNTDTQYF	TGTGCCACCAGTAATACAGATACGCAGTATTTT
TRBV19	-	TRBD1	TRBJ1-5	CASSFPGGDQPQHF	TGTGCCAGTAGTTTTCCAGGGGGGGATCAGCCCCAGCATTTT
TRBV28	-	-	TRBJ1-1	CASRGSGDTEAFF	TGTGCCAGCAGAGGGTCAGGTGACACTGAAGCTTTCTTT
TRBV6-1	few	TRBD1	TRBJ2-3	CASSNLGDSSTDTQYF	TGTGCCAGCAGTAATTTGGGGGACAGTAGCACAGATACGCAGTATTTT
TRBV7-2	once	-	TRBJ1-1	CASSFLANTEAFF	TGTGCCAGCAGCTTCCTGGCTAACACTGAAGCTTTCTTT
TRBV10-2	-	-	TRBJ2-7	CASSHSLGSSSYEQYF	TGCGCCAGCAGTCACTCGCTCGGGTCGAGCTCCTACGAGCAGTACTTC
TRBV19	few	TRBD1	TRBJ1-1	CASSKRTGANMNTEAFF	TGTGCCAGTAGTAAACGCACAGGGGCCAACATGAACACTGAAGCTTTCTTT
TRBV7-8	-	-	TRBJ2-1	CASSLVNFGGTVNEQFF	TGTGCCAGCAGCTTAGTGAACTTTGGGGGGACAGTCAATGAGCAGTTCTTC
TRBV7-8	-	TRBD1	TRBJ2-6	CASSPNRGTGATGANVLTF	TGTGCCAGCAGCCCCAATAGGGGGACAGGGGCTACTGGGGCCAACGTCCTGACTTTC
TRBV7-2	-	-	TRBJ2-7	CASSLGRISSYEQYF	TGTGCCAGCAGCTTGGGACGGATCTCCTCATACGAGCAGTACTTC
TRBV20-1	-	TRBD1	TRBJ1-1	CSADRTGLRNTEAFF	TGCAGTGCCGACCGGACAGGGCTCAGGAACACTGAAGCTTTCTTT
TRBV20-1	-	-	TRBJ1-5	CSAKSQIGRQPQHF	TGCAGTGCCAAGAGTCAGATTGGTCGTCAGCCCCAGCATTTT
TRBV6-1	-	-	TRBJ1-1	CASRSLGLNTEAFF	TGTGCCAGCAGGTCGTTGGGCTTGAACACTGAAGCTTTCTTT
TRBV7-2	-	-	TRBJ2-3	CASSLAGATDTQYF	TGTGCCAGCAGCTTAGCGGGGGCTACAGATACGCAGTATTTT
TRBV11-2	-	-	TRBJ2-3	CASSLDGTGTDTQYF	TGTGCCAGCAGCTTAGATGGGACTGGCACAGATACGCAGTATTTT
TRBV20-1	-	TRBD2	TRBJ2-1	CSAALLAGNKDEQFF	TGCAGTGCCGCACTCCTAGCGGGTAATAAGGATGAGCAGTTCTTC
TRBV6-1	medium-sized	-	TRBJ1-2	CASTTSRQEANYGYTF	TGTGCCAGCACCACATCCAGACAGGAAGCTAACTATGGCTACACCTTC
TRBV6-1	-	-	TRBJ1-1	CASSWDGNTEAFF	TGTGCCAGCAGCTGGGACGGTAACACTGAAGCTTTCTTT
TRBV15	few	-	TRBJ1-1	CATSRGQVPMNTEAFF	TGTGCCACCAGCAGAGGACAGGTACCAATGAACACTGAAGCTTTCTTT
TRBV11-2	-	-	TRBJ2-1	CASSLEYWNLHLNEQFF	TGTGCCAGCAGCTTAGAATATTGGAACTTGCACCTCAATGAGCAGTTCTTC
TRBV6-5	-	TRBD1	TRBJ1-3	CASSNLQGRSGNTIYF	TGTGCCAGCAGTAACTTACAGGGGCGCTCTGGAAACACCATATATTTT
TRBV5-4	few	-	TRBJ1-1	CASSPPGASNTEAFF	TGTGCCAGCAGCCCGCCGGGGGCGTCCAACACTGAAGCTTTCTTT
TRBV2	-	-	TRBJ1-6	CASSGPSPLHF	TGTGCCAGCAGTGGGCCCTCACCCCTCCACTTT
TRBV7-2	few	-	TRBJ1-6	CASSSTGTGNSPLHF	TGTGCCAGCAGCTCCACAGGGACGGGGAATTCACCCCTCCACTTT
TRBV7-8	-	TRBD1	TRBJ2-1	CASSFTGGRGEQFF	TGTGCCAGCAGCTTTACAGGGGGACGAGGTGAGCAGTTCTTC
TRBV12-3/TRBV12-4	-	-	TRBJ2-5	CASRQTLTRETQYF	TGTGCCAGCAGGCAAACCCTTACCCGAGAGACCCAGTACTTC
TRBV6-5	few	-	TRBJ1-5	CASSLTGNQPQHF	TGTGCCAGCAGTTTGACAGGCAATCAGCCCCAGCATTTT
TRBV30	-	TRBD2	TRBJ2-3	CAWRRSGGATDTQYF	TGTGCCTGGAGACGTAGCGGGGGGGCCACAGATACGCAGTATTTT
TRBV20-1	few	-	TRBJ1-6	CSAPSIPANNSPLHF	TGCAGTGCTCCCTCGATACCAGCCAATAATTCACCCCTCCACTTT
TRBV27	few	TRBD2	TRBJ2-1	CASSLRRTSGTSLYEQFF	TGTGCCAGCAGTTTAAGGAGGACTAGCGGGACCTCTTTGTATGAGCAGTTCTTC